This TCR beta chain was sequenced during a study of T cell responses to AZD1222 COVID-19 vaccine. The length of the CDR3 is 14 residues. The germline V gene has CDR1 SEHNR and CDR2 FQNEAQ (reference sequence). J was trimmed by 8 bases and V by 1 base; bases with no gene match: 6. Remarks on this clone: Its antigen is unknown.

Regarding the study as a whole: Mostly white British, mostly female donors; authors suggested clonal diversity may be underestimated. Baseline serostatus was positive in only a handful of AZD1222 recipients. Regions left unmutated in variants are reportedly the target of nearly half of spike-specific TCRs. Spike was spanned by vaccine-associated CD4 TCRs, which were dominant at 160-218 and 743-854.

Assay: immunoSEQ multiplex PCR; the TCRdb copy retains only in-frame clones and omits some. Among 50,000 to 85,000 clones listed, about four fifths were seen once. The clonotype was recovered from an adult in good health. This rearrangement joins TRBV7-9 to TRBJ1-1, with TRBD1 identical over 8 bases. This specimen was peripheral blood, taken on day 0 of MenACWY control vaccination. The CDR3 nucleotides are TGTGCCAGCAGCTTAGAGCGAGGGGACAGGGAAGCTTTCTTT. It encodes CASSLERGDREAFF.